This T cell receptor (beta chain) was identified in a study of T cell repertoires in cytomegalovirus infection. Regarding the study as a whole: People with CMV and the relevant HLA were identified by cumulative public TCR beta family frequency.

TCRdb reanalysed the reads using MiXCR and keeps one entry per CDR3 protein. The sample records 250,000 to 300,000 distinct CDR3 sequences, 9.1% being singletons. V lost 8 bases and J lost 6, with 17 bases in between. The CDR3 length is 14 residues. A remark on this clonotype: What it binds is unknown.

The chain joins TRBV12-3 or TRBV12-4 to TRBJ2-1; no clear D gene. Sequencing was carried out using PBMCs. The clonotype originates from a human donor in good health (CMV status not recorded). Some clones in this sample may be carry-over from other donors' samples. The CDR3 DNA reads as TGTGCCAGCTCCAGTCGGGCCAGTGGCAATGAGCAGTTCTTC. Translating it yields CASSSRASGNEQFF.